This T cell receptor beta chain derives from a study of T cell responses to AZD1222 COVID-19 vaccine. The study, taken as a whole, reports: Spike was spanned by vaccine-associated CD4 TCRs, which were dominant at 160-218 and 743-854. Within unmutated variant regions lay the reported targets of nearly half of spike-specific TCRs.

In the case of this clone: Its antigen is not known.

TCRdb's table, derived via immunoSEQ multiplex PCR, lists solely in-frame clones and lacks some. The data hold 130,000 to 150,000 clones, with roughly 90% observed a single time. Germline CDR1 SGHAT, CDR2 FQNNGV. The V and J ends lost 5 bases and 2 bases respectively, with 18 bases between them. The CDR3 has 16 amino acids. Pooling was applied to second doses at about 4 or about 12 weeks. The V gene is TRBV11-2, the J gene TRBJ1-1; D not certain. This TCR derives from an adult who received the AZD1222 COVID-19 vaccine. The material sequenced was peripheral blood, taken 28 days after the second AZD1222 dose. The CDR3 is CASSLRLTQTNTEAFF. CDR3 nucleotides: TGTGCCAGCAGCCTAAGACTTACTCAGACCAACACTGAAGCTTTCTTT. The complete variable domain, with remaining parts taken from reference TRBV11-2 and TRBJ1-1, reads EAGVAQSPRYKIIEKRQSVAFWCNPISGHATLYWYQQILGQGPKLLIQFQNNGVVDDSQLPKDRFSAERLKGVDSTLKIQPAKLEDSAVYLCASSLRLTQTNTEAFFGQGTRLTVV.